This TCR beta chain stems from a study of blood T cell repertoires in COVID-19. Whole-study context: Acute and convalescent COVID-19 specimens originated in the United States, Italy and Spain.

Each participant's cohort was designated according to participant-reported clinical history. The protocol was immunoSEQ multiplex PCR, while the TCRdb copy is restricted to in-frame clones and leaves out a portion. The repertoire includes about 150,000 clones, around 84% of them detected once, and more than 4.5% sits in the top ten. The CDR3 covers 17 residues. CDR1 is SGDLS, CDR2 YYNGEE, per germline. V lost 0 bases to trimming and J lost 4 bases, with 17 bases between them. Material for sequencing was PBMCs or T cells enriched from blood (not recorded which). The rearrangement joins TRBV9 to TRBJ1-3; possibly TRBD1 for D (6 bases). This sequence was found in a woman between 50 and 59 years old who had been exposed to COVID-19. CDR3: CASSVASAGTLGNTIYF. The CDR3 nucleotides read TGTGCCAGCAGCGTAGCCTCAGCAGGGACACTCGGAAACACCATATATTTT.